The rows below give T cell receptor beta chains drawn from one sample of a study of cytomegalovirus exposure and HLA in healthy donors. This table comes from immunoSEQ multiplex PCR, and its TCRdb copy is limited to in-frame clones, with some not included. Found here are some 110,000 clones, about 91% of them singletons; the top ten hold 1.5% to 2%. The sequenced sample was PBMCs. The receptors here all came from a man younger than 35 in good health and CMV-seronegative. Both conserved end residues are part of each CDR3. A D gene is named only where the DNA matches it firmly. Where a row states a size, it is once, few, many or the class of an expanded clone; other rows omit it.

d_call	clone_size	v_call	j_call	cdr3_nt	cdr3_aa
NA	NA	TRBV5-1	TRBJ2-7	TGCGCCAGCAGTCGGTCGTTCGAAAGCTCCTACGAGCAGTACTTC	CASSRSFESSYEQYF
NA	NA	TRBV6-1	TRBJ2-7	TGTGCCAGCATTTCAGGGACACTGACTTACGAGCAGTACTTC	CASISGTLTYEQYF
NA	NA	TRBV7-2	TRBJ2-2	TGTGCCAGCAGCGTTCGGACAGACCTCACCGGGGAGCTGTTTTTT	CASSVRTDLTGELFF
TRBD1	once	TRBV9	TRBJ1-1	TGTGCCAGCAGCGTAGGGGACAGGGAAAAGGGCACTGAAGCTTTCTTT	CASSVGDREKGTEAFF
NA	NA	TRBV29-1	TRBJ1-1	TGCAGCGTTGAAAGGGGGGGAGTAACCACTGAAGCTTTCTTT	CSVERGGVTTEAFF
TRBD1	NA	TRBV27	TRBJ1-5	TGTGCCAGCAGTCGGACAGGCGGCAATCAGCCCCAGCATTTT	CASSRTGGNQPQHF
TRBD1	once	TRBV15	TRBJ2-7	TGTGCCACCAGCAGAGGGACAGGGGGTAGATCCTACGAGCAGTACTTC	CATSRGTGGRSYEQYF
NA	NA	TRBV25-1	TRBJ2-7	TGTGCCAGCAGCCAAACAGGCTACGAGCAGTACTTC	CASSQTGYEQYF
TRBD1	NA	TRBV5-1	TRBJ2-5	TGCGCCAGCAGCTTAGGGCAGGGGGCCGTTTCAGGGGAGACCCAGTACTTC	CASSLGQGAVSGETQYF
NA	NA	TRBV6-1	TRBJ2-1	TGTGCCAGCAGTGGATGGACAGACTACAATGAGCAGTTCTTC	CASSGWTDYNEQFF
NA	NA	TRBV27	TRBJ2-7	TGTGCCAGCAGCCCGACGGGGACATGGTCCTACGAGCAGTACTTC	CASSPTGTWSYEQYF
TRBD2	NA	TRBV4-1	TRBJ2-3	TGCGCCAGCAGCCAAGATCGGTCTAGCGGGAGGTTCGATACGCAGTATTTT	CASSQDRSSGRFDTQYF
NA	few	TRBV6-5	TRBJ2-7	TGTGCCAGCAGTTACTCGGGGGGTAGCTCCTACGAGCAGTACTTC	CASSYSGGSSYEQYF
TRBD2	NA	TRBV27	TRBJ2-1	TGTGCCAGCAGTAACCGACTAGCGGAATACAATGAGCAGTTCTTC	CASSNRLAEYNEQFF
TRBD1	NA	TRBV12-5	TRBJ2-3	TGTGCTAGTGGTTGGGGAACAGGGGCTACAGATACGCAGTATTTT	CASGWGTGATDTQYF
TRBD1	few	TRBV5-4	TRBJ2-7	TGTGCCAGCAGCTACGGTCAGACAGGGACCTACGAGCAGTACTTC	CASSYGQTGTYEQYF
NA	NA	TRBV7-8	TRBJ1-4	TGTGCCAGCAGCCCGCCGGGTGGCTATAATGAAAAACTGTTTTTT	CASSPPGGYNEKLFF
NA	NA	TRBV6-1	TRBJ1-1	TGTGCCAGCAGAAGGACAGTAATGAACACTGAAGCTTTCTTT	CASRRTVMNTEAFF
TRBD1	NA	TRBV6-5	TRBJ1-4	TGTGCCAGCAGCCAACCAGGGGGCGATGATGAAAAACTGTTTTTT	CASSQPGGDDEKLFF
TRBD1	NA	TRBV29-1	TRBJ1-1	TGCAGCGCGGATCAGGGGGCAACTGAAGCTTTCTTT	CSADQGATEAFF
NA	NA	TRBV6-5	TRBJ2-7	TGTGCCAGCAGTTATAATCGCCTTTACTCCGAGCAGTACTTC	CASSYNRLYSEQYF
NA	NA	TRBV4-3	TRBJ2-7	TGCGCCAGCAGCCCCGATCTTCGGGAAGGGGAGCAGTACTTC	CASSPDLREGEQYF
NA	once	TRBV15	TRBJ2-2	TGTGCCACCAGCGGCGGGACTTTGACCGGGGAGCTGTTTTTT	CATSGGTLTGELFF
NA	NA	TRBV7-8	TRBJ1-6	TGTGCCAGCAGCTTGGGTCAGGGCTCACCCCTCCACTTT	CASSLGQGSPLHF
NA	NA	TRBV6-1	TRBJ1-1	TGTGCCAGCAGTGAGTTGGACAGGAACACTGAAGCTTTCTTT	CASSELDRNTEAFF
TRBD1	NA	TRBV5-6	TRBJ2-5	TGTGCCAGCAGCTTTGGAACAGGGGCCGCCGGTATTGAGACCCAGTACTTC	CASSFGTGAAGIETQYF
NA	NA	TRBV7-2	TRBJ1-5	TGTGCCAGCAGCCCGGAGGGTTATAGCAATCAGCCCCAGCATTTT	CASSPEGYSNQPQHF
NA	few	TRBV19	TRBJ2-7	TGTGCCAGTAGTACCATTCCGGGCGAGCAGTACTTC	CASSTIPGEQYF
NA	NA	TRBV5-1	TRBJ2-7	TGCGCCAGCAGCGCGGGGAGGCACGAGCAGTACTTC	CASSAGRHEQYF
TRBD1	NA	TRBV2	TRBJ2-1	TGTGCCAGCTGGGGACAGGGTATCTACAGTGAGCAGTTCTTC	CASWGQGIYSEQFF
TRBD1	once	TRBV10-2	TRBJ1-2	TGCGCCAGCAGTATAGGACAGGGGATAAACTATGGCTACACCTTC	CASSIGQGINYGYTF
TRBD1	NA	TRBV7-9	TRBJ1-1	TGTGCCAGCAGCTTAGTCCTGGGGACAGGGGCCGCGGGCACTGAAGCTTTCTTT	CASSLVLGTGAAGTEAFF
NA	NA	TRBV11-2	TRBJ2-7	TGTGCCAGCAGCTTAGAACAGACCCTTCCCTACGAGCAGTACTTC	CASSLEQTLPYEQYF
NA	NA	TRBV6-1	TRBJ1-2	TGTGCCAGCAGTGAAACCAAGGACACGCCCGTCTATGGCTACACCTTC	CASSETKDTPVYGYTF
TRBD1	NA	TRBV6-5	TRBJ1-1	TGTGCCAGCAGTTACAGGGACAGGGAAGGAAACACTGAAGCTTTCTTT	CASSYRDREGNTEAFF
NA	NA	TRBV28	TRBJ1-1	TGTGCCAGCAGTTCAGGGTATAGTGGCGTGGACACTGAAGCTTTCTTT	CASSSGYSGVDTEAFF
NA	NA	TRBV18	TRBJ2-7	TGTGCCAGCTCACCGGCCCGGGCCGGAGGGTCCTACGAGCAGTACTTC	CASSPARAGGSYEQYF
TRBD1	NA	TRBV5-4	TRBJ2-2	TGTGCCAGCAGCCCCCGGACAGGGGGAGCCGGGGAGCTGTTTTTT	CASSPRTGGAGELFF